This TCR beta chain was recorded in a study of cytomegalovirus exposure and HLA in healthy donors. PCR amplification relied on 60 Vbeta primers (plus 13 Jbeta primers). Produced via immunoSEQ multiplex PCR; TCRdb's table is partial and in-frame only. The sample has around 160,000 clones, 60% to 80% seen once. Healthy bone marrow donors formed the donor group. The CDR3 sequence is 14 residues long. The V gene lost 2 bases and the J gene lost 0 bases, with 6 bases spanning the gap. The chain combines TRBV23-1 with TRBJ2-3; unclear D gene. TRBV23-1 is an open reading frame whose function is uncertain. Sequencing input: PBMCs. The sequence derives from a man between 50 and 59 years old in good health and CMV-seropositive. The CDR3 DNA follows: TGCGCCAGCAGTCAAGGCCAGAGCACAGATACGCAGTATTTT. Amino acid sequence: CASSQGQSTDTQYF.